The T cell receptor beta chain under discussion was sequenced for a study of Graves' ophthalmopathy and Graves' hyperthyroidism. About the research overall: Prior to any treatment, peripheral blood was collected at the time of initial diagnosis. Study conclusions and caveats: For separating ophthalmopathy from stable hyperthyroidism, a 13-signature model gave roughly 90% sensitivity and 81.08% specificity.

As for this clonotype: Antigen: not known.

V shed 3 bases, J shed 3 bases, and the junction held 4 bases outside the gene matches. This CDR3 is built from 15 residues. Transcripts of RNA were the source for amplifying TCR beta CDR3 regions. An opening RT-PCR round employed HTBI primers and preceded a second-round multiplex PCR. TCRdb recomputed calls from the multiplex PCR reads with MiXCR, one row per CDR3 protein. The repertoire holds some 250,000 distinct CDR3 sequences, about 47% seen once, with less than 60% in the top ten. The diagnostic workup employed clinical symptoms, serum thyroxine, TRAb, thyroid ultrasound and orbital computed tomography. PBMCs were isolated from an approximately 10 ml sample of fresh peripheral blood.

The sequence was obtained from an adult man with Graves' ophthalmopathy. V is TRBV12-3 or TRBV12-4 and J is TRBJ1-5; TRBD1 matches at 8 bases. The sequencing sample was made of peripheral blood. This CDR3 is CASSFARGLNQPQHF. The CDR3 DNA reads as TGTGCCAGCAGTTTTGCCAGGGGGCTCAATCAGCCCCAGCATTTT.